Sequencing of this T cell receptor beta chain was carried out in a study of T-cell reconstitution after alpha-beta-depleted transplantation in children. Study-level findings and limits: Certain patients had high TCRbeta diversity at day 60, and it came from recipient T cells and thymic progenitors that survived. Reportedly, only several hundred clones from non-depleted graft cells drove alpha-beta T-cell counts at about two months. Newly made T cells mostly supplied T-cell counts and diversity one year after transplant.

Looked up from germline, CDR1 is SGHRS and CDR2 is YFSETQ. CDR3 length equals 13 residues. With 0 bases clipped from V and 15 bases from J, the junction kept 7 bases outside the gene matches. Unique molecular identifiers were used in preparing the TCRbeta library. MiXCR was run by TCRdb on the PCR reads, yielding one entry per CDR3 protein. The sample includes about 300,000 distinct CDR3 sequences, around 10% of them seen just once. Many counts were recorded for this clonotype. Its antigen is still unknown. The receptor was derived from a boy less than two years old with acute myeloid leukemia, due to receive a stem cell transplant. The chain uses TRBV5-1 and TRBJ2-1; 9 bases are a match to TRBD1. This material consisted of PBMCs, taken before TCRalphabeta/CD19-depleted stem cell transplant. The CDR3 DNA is TGCGCCAGCAGCTTGGGGTGGACAGGGGCCTGGTTCTTC. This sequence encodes CASSLGWTGAWFF.